This T cell receptor beta chain was identified in a study of T cells after yellow fever vaccination. TCRdb re-called the 5' RACE reads through MiXCR, storing one row per CDR3 protein. The table records fewer than 350,000 distinct CDR3 sequences, 3% to 4.5% of them present only once. V shed 3 bases, J shed 7 bases, and the junction held 10 bases outside the gene matches. The CDR3 runs 17 residues. Germline assignment: CDR1 LGHNA and CDR2 YSLEER. A few counts support this clonotype. The sequence was collected from a young man who received the YFV17D yellow fever vaccine. This sequence joins TRBV4-3 and TRBJ2-1; 12 nucleotides match TRBD2. Material: PBMCs, obtained on the day of the yellow fever booster vaccination. The CDR3 reads CASSQSPTSGGLNEQFF. CDR3 nucleotides: TGCGCCAGCAGCCAGAGCCCGACTAGCGGGGGCCTTAATGAGCAGTTCTTC.